Reported below is one TCR beta chain. The PCR employed 60 Vbeta primers together with 13 Jbeta primers. The repertoire was sequenced with immunoSEQ multiplex PCR; TCRdb's copy has only in-frame clones and lacks some. The profile shows around 150,000 clones, approximately 91% of them singletons. The source of the sample is a study of cytomegalovirus exposure and HLA in healthy donors. Germline V lookup: CDR1 MDHEN, CDR2 SYDVKM. Trimming removed 4 bases at V and 1 base at J, with 13 bases between. CDR3 size: 15 residues. The receptor's source is a woman aged 40 to 55 in good health and CMV-seronegative. Sequenced input: PBMCs. This chain connects TRBV28 to TRBJ1-2; D not resolved. The CDR3 sequence is CASSSAAGVNYGYTF. CDR3 DNA sequence: TGTGCCAGCAGTTCCGCGGCCGGTGTTAACTATGGCTACACCTTC.